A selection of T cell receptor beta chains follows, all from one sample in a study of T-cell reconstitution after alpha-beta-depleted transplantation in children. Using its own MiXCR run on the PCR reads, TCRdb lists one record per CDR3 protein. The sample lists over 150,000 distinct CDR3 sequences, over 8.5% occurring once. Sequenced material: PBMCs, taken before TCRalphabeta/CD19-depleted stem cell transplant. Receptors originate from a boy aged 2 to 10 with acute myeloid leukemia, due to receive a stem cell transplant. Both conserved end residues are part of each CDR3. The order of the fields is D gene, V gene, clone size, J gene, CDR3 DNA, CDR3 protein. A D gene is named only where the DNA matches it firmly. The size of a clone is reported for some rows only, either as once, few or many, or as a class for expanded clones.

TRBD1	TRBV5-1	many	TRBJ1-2	TGCGCCAGCAGCTTGTTCGGGACAGGGGCTGGCTACACCTTC	CASSLFGTGAGYTF
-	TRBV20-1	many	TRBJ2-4	TGCAGTGCCGAATCATTAGCCAAAAACATTCAGTACTTC	CSAESLAKNIQYF
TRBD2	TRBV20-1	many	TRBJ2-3	TGCAGTGCTAGGGGAAGCCATTCTAGCGGGACGCAGTATTTT	CSARGSHSSGTQYF
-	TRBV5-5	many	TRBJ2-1	TGTGCCAGCGGGCGGGAGCCAGGGGCCTCCTACAATGAGCAGTTCTTC	CASGREPGASYNEQFF
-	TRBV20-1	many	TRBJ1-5	TGCAGTGCTAGAAGGGGTAATAGCAATCAGCCCCAGCATTTT	CSARRGNSNQPQHF
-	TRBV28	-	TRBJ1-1	TGTGCCAGCAGTTTGCCAGCTTCACCCATGAACACTGAAGCTTTCTTT	CASSLPASPMNTEAFF
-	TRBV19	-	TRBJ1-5	TGTGCCACCAGACCGAAACAGGACCAGCCCCAGCATTTT	CATRPKQDQPQHF
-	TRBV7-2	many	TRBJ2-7	TGTGCCAGCAGCTTGAGGGAAACCTACGAGCAGTACTTC	CASSLRETYEQYF
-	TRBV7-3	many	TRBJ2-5	TGTGCCAGCAGCTGGGGGAAACAAGAGACCCAGTACTTC	CASSWGKQETQYF
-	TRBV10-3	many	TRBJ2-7	TGTGCCTCTACTCCCGGGGAATCCTACGAGCAGTACTTC	CASTPGESYEQYF
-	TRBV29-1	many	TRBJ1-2	TGCAGCGTCCAAGGTGGCTATGGCTACACCTTC	CSVQGGYGYTF
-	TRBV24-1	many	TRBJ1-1	TGTGCCACCAGTGATATGGACAGTGAAGCTTTCTTT	CATSDMDSEAFF
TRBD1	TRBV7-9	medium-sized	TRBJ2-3	TGTGCCAGCAGCTCAGGACAGGGCCTCACAGATACGCAGTATTTT	CASSSGQGLTDTQYF
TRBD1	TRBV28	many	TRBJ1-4	TGTGCCAGCACAATCGGTATCGGGGGACGGACAGGTCTTGTTTTT	CASTIGIGGRTGLVF
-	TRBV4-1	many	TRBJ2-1	TGCGCCAGCAGCCCCCGGGACCTAGCTCGCGATGAGCAGTTCTTC	CASSPRDLARDEQFF
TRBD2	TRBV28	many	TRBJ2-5	TGTGCCAGCAGTTTCGAGCGGGAAGAAGAGACCCAGTACTTC	CASSFEREEETQYF
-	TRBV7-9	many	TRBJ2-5	TGTGCCAGCAGCCTTACCAGGGGGGGTCAAGAGACCCAGTACTTC	CASSLTRGGQETQYF
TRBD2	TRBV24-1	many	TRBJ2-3	TGTGCCACCAGCAGCGGGAGAATAGATACGCAGTATTTT	CATSSGRIDTQYF
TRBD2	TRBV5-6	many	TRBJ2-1	TGTGCCAGCAGCTCAACATTAGCGGGAGGAATAGGCAATGAGCAGTTCTTC	CASSSTLAGGIGNEQFF